This is a list of T cell receptor beta chains from one sample in a study of blood T cell repertoires in COVID-19. Using immunoSEQ multiplex PCR, the repertoire was profiled, and TCRdb retains in-frame clones only, with some absent. The data hold approximately 110,000 clones, with around 66% observed a single time. The sequenced material came from peripheral blood. These receptors were taken from a man of 80 years or more with acute or convalescent COVID-19. The CDR3 runs from the conserved cysteine through the conserved F or W. The order of the fields is V gene, J gene, CDR3 protein.

>TRBV10-2|TRBJ1-1
CASAGQGNTEAFF
>TRBV21-1|TRBJ2-7
CASKAGVSYEQYF
>TRBV9|TRBJ1-6
CASSVGGLQYNSPLHF
>TRBV28|TRBJ2-7
CASSLPYGASGRVEQYF
>TRBV28|TRBJ2-3
CASSFTGDPDTQYF
>TRBV5-1|TRBJ2-1
CASSPGLSGDEQFF
>TRBV19|TRBJ1-1
CASSTLFLPQAEAFF
>TRBV6-1|TRBJ1-5
CASSESNPQHF
>TRBV6-5|TRBJ2-7
CASSPENLSYEQYF
>TRBV30|TRBJ2-3
CALTPLSTDTQYF
>TRBV30|TRBJ2-6
CAWSRGGSSGANVLTF
>TRBV11-2|TRBJ1-3
CASSAQGASGNTIYF
>TRBV27|TRBJ2-3
CASSLSYAVADTQYF
>TRBV5-1|TRBJ2-7
CASSLEGTAYEQYF
>TRBV7-2|TRBJ1-5
CASSFSNQPQHF
>TRBV9|TRBJ2-2
CASSDGTLNTGELFF
>TRBV5-1|TRBJ2-5
CASSLTKETQYF
>TRBV6-1|TRBJ1-5
CASSEGVGGRQPQHF
>TRBV3-1/TRBV3-2|TRBJ2-1
CASSHLPGLADNEQFF
>TRBV18|TRBJ2-7
CASSPGDSGLTFYEQYF
>TRBV6-2/TRBV6-3|TRBJ2-7
CASSYPAGGLPYEQYF
>TRBV2|TRBJ2-1
CASSLLAGGYNEQFF
>TRBV11-2|TRBJ2-3
CASSLYSGRGEDTQYF
>TRBV2|TRBJ1-1
CASSGQDWTVNTEAFF
>TRBV9|TRBJ1-1
CASSVNSGGNTEAFF
>TRBV14|TRBJ2-7
CASSRGLARSSYEQYF
>TRBV6-2/TRBV6-3|TRBJ1-1
CASSYRGDTEAFF
>TRBV9|TRBJ2-7
CASSVQGAGEQYF
>TRBV6-1|TRBJ1-1
CASNYPGRPEAFF
>TRBV7-2|TRBJ2-7
CASSLGAGPTYEQYF
>TRBV7-2|TRBJ1-5
CASSLASGWGNNQPQHF
>TRBV27|TRBJ1-1
CASSLEPGTEAFF
>TRBV9|TRBJ2-3
CASSTSGRTDTQYF
>TRBV19|TRBJ2-7
CASSTMVKSPGQAYEQYF
>TRBV29-1|TRBJ1-2
CSVEGDYVLRDF
>TRBV7-2|TRBJ2-5
CASSWGLAPNQETQYF